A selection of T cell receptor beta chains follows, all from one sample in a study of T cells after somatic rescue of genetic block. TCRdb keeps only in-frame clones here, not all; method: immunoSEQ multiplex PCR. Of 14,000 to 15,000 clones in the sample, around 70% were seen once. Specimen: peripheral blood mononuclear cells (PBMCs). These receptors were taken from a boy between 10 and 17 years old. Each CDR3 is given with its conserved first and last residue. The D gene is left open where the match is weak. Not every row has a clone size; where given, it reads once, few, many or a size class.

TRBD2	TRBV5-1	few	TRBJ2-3	CASSLVLAAATDTQYF	TGCGCCAGCAGCTTGGTACTAGCGGCAGCCACAGATACGCAGTATTTT
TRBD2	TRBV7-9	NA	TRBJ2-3	CASSFSLAGWTDTQYF	TGTGCCAGCAGCTTCTCACTAGCGGGTTGGACAGATACGCAGTATTTT
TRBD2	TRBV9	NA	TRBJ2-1	CASSGTSGMGNEQFF	TGTGCCAGCAGCGGCACTAGCGGGATGGGAAATGAGCAGTTCTTC
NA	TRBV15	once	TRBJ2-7	CATSRALGGTYEQYF	TGTGCCACCAGCAGAGCCCTAGGGGGGACCTACGAGCAGTACTTC
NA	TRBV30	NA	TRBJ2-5	CAWRRDEGQLKETQYF	TGTGCCTGGAGAAGGGACGAGGGGCAACTAAAAGAGACCCAGTACTTC
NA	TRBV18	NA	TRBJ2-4	CASPPQGDIQYF	TGTGCCAGCCCCCCGCAGGGAGACATTCAGTACTTC
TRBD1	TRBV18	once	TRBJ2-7	CASSPRQGANEQYF	TGTGCCAGCTCACCCCGGCAGGGGGCCAACGAGCAGTACTTC
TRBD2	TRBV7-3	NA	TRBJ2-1	CASSLTRLAGNEQFF	TGTGCCAGCAGCTTAACCAGACTAGCCGGCAATGAGCAGTTCTTC
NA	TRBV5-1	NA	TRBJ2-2	CASSGAAGTGELFF	TGCGCCAGCAGCGGGGCGGCGGGAACCGGGGAGCTGTTTTTT
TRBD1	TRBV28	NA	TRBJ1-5	CASSSFRQGRNQPQHF	TGTGCCAGCAGTTCATTCCGACAGGGGAGGAATCAGCCCCAGCATTTT
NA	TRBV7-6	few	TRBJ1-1	CASSLGRDMNTEAFF	TGTGCCAGCAGCTTAGGGAGGGACATGAACACTGAAGCTTTCTTT
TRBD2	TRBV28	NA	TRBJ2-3	CASSFSGLAGGHTDTQYF	TGTGCCAGCAGTTTCTCGGGACTAGCGGGAGGACACACAGATACGCAGTATTTT
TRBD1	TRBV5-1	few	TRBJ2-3	CASSLGTGATDTQYF	TGCGCCAGCAGCTTGGGGACAGGGGCCACAGATACGCAGTATTTT
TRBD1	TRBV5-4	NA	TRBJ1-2	CASSVTGGVANYGYTF	TGTGCCAGCAGCGTGACAGGGGGTGTGGCTAACTATGGCTACACCTTC
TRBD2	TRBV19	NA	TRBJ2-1	CASRAGTNNEQFF	TGTGCCAGTAGGGCCGGGACTAACAATGAGCAGTTCTTC
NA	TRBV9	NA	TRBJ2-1	CASSVEGRGHNEQFF	TGTGCCAGCAGCGTCGAAGGACGGGGACACAATGAGCAGTTCTTC
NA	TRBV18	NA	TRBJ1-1	CASSSGFGNTEAFF	TGTGCCAGCTCCTCAGGGTTTGGGAACACTGAAGCTTTCTTT
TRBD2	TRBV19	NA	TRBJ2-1	CASSIAQARSSGRKDNEQFF	TGTGCCAGTAGTATAGCCCAGGCCCGATCTAGCGGGAGAAAAGACAATGAGCAGTTCTTC
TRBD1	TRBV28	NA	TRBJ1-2	CASSSTSTGYYGYTF	TGTGCCAGCAGTTCCACATCGACAGGGTACTATGGCTACACCTTC
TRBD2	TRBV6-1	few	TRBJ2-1	CASSGLAGENYNEQFF	TGTGCCAGCAGTGGACTAGCGGGAGAAAACTACAATGAGCAGTTCTTC
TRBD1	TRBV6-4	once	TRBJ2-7	CASSDSEAGQGTAYEQYF	TGTGCCAGCAGTGACTCGGAGGCGGGACAGGGGACCGCCTACGAGCAGTACTTC
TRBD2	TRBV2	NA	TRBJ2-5	CASRRLAGARQETQYF	TGTGCCAGCAGACGTCTAGCGGGGGCCCGGCAAGAGACCCAGTACTTC
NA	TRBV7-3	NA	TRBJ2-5	CASSRPGETQYF	TGTGCCAGCAGCAGACCCGGAGAGACCCAGTACTTC
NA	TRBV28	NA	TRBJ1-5	CASSLHIMWRGEINQPQHF	TGTGCCAGCAGTTTACATATCATGTGGCGAGGGGAGATAAATCAGCCCCAGCATTTT
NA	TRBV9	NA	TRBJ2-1	CASSASGEQFF	TGTGCCAGCAGCGCCTCCGGGGAGCAGTTCTTC
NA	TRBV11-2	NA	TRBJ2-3	CASSLARERFQKTDTQYF	TGTGCCAGCAGCTTAGCACGGGAGCGGTTCCAGAAAACAGATACGCAGTATTTT
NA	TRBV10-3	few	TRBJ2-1	CAIGDQRANEQFF	TGTGCCATCGGGGACCAGCGGGCCAATGAGCAGTTCTTC
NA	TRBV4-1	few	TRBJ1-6	CASSQSIPDGYSPLHF	TGCGCCAGCAGCCAGAGTATACCTGACGGTTATTCACCCCTCCACTTT
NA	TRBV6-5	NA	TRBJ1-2	CASSYQLALGSGYTF	TGTGCCAGCAGTTACCAGCTAGCCTTAGGGAGTGGCTACACCTTC
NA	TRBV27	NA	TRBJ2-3	CASSLGGMGFADTQYF	TGTGCCAGCAGTTTAGGAGGGATGGGCTTCGCAGATACGCAGTATTTT
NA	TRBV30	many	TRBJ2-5	CAWSIRDFLQTQYF	TGTGCCTGGAGTATCCGGGACTTCTTACAGACCCAGTACTTC
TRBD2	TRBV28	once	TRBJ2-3	CASSLGGGTDTQYF	TGTGCCAGCAGTTTGGGGGGGGGCACAGATACGCAGTATTTT
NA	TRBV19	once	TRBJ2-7	CASSIEGLHYEQYF	TGTGCCAGTAGTATCGAGGGGTTGCACTACGAGCAGTACTTC
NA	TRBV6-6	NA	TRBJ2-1	CASSYSTRYNEQFF	TGTGCCAGCAGTTACTCCACTAGATACAATGAGCAGTTCTTC
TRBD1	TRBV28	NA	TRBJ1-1	CASSLWDRGNTEAFF	TGTGCCAGCAGTTTATGGGACAGGGGGAACACTGAAGCTTTCTTT